The present TCR beta chain was sequenced within a study of T-cell memory formation after mild COVID-19. A note on this clonotype: Its specificity is not known.

The CDR3 totals 14 residues. The V gene end was trimmed by 2 bases and the J gene end by 6 bases; junction bases not matched to a gene: 2. Per the germline V gene, CDR1 is MGHDK and CDR2 is SYGVNS. Study-wide findings and caveats: In pre-infection memory, a portion of responding clones appeared, which suggested that cross-reactive memory joined. Contracting clones from day 15 to 85 had balanced CD4/CD8; later expanders favoured CD4+.

TCRdb re-called the 5' RACE reads with MiXCR, one entry per CDR3 protein. The sample includes about 45,000 distinct CDR3 sequences, approximately 9.7% seen only once; the top ten take about an eighth. This receptor was identified in an adult woman who had mild COVID-19 (a few samples of this study predate the infection). Cell type and time point are not known. Sequenced input: PBMCs or a T cell subset sorted from them (not recorded which). The chain joins TRBV25-1 to TRBJ1-4; TRBD1 agrees at 8 bases. CDR3 amino acids: CASSEQGAYEKLFF. The CDR3, as DNA: TGTGCCAGCAGTGAACAGGGGGCTTATGAAAAACTGTTTTTT. Full variable domain (remainder filled in from reference TRBV25-1 and TRBJ1-4): EADIYQTPRYLVIGTGKKITLECSQTMGHDKMYWYQQDPGMELHLIHYSYGVNSTEKGDLSSESTVSRIRTEHFPLTLESARPSHTSQYLCASSEQGAYEKLFFGSGTQLSVL.